This TCR beta chain is drawn from a study of cytomegalovirus exposure and HLA in healthy donors (dated by TCRdb to the late 2010s). The study in broad terms: An earlier analysis of approximately 550 of the donors reported roughly 300 Gb of sequence data and 117 million unique TCR beta sequences from around 200 million T cells. An early release that covered about 600 HLA-typed donors contained 300 to 350 gigabases of sequencing data and around 85 million unique TCR sequences. Of the roughly 390 genotyped donors, over 70% fell in the genetic ancestry cluster associated with self-reported Caucasian donors. The study aimed to test whether signatures of past pathogen exposure could be identified by cataloging public T cell receptors. The study used immunosequencing to profile the T cell repertoires of approximately 640 subjects and linked those repertoires to cytomegalovirus serostatus. Besides the first cohort of roughly 700 subjects, a separate validation cohort made up of 95 to 150 different subjects was used. To predict cytomegalovirus infection status, the study brought together high-throughput TCR immunosequencing, statistical association of individual TCRs with disease status, and machine learning. In a later analysis, previously published TCR beta repertoires from 666 donors were re-analyzed and high-resolution HLA genotyping was added so that TCR occurrence patterns could be studied. In the later analysis, no new phenotypic data were used to find candidate immune exposures; instead, reliance was placed on TCR beta sequences and their occurrence across donors. An earlier analysis of some 500 of the donors applied high-throughput TCR beta sequencing to assess whether each TCR beta V gene segment acted as functional or pseudogenic. Donor age, sex, ethnicity and CMV serostatus were collected together with the repertoire data. A later genetic analysis used genome-wide SNP genotypes for about three fifths of the 666 donors, treating that subset as a discovery cohort. All discovery cohort repertoires had been generated on a single sequencing platform. HLA typing covered class I and class II loci at four-digit resolution. Typing coverage differed by locus: A, B, C, DRB1 and DQB1 were typed in roughly 620-630 donors, DQA1 in about 560, DPA1 in 600 to 610, and DPB1 in approximately 450. A few DR-DQ haplotypes were handled as single units for association and clustering because linkage in the cohort was strong. Among under 450 genotyped donors of the cohort, an average of 235,054 unique TCR beta nucleotide sequences were sequenced per donor, roughly a sixth of them non-productive. Points the paper makes about the study in general: A later analysis found that TCR association rates varied across HLA loci, with DRB1 alleles showing the most associated TCRs and HLA-C alleles the fewest. Linkage disequilibrium might explain the correlated functional status among segregating V segments, but an unknown experimental factor could not be excluded. Cytomegalovirus status was reported to be diagnosed by the classifier with high specificity and sensitivity in both the original and validation cohorts. According to a later analysis, parvovirus B19, influenza, CMV and Epstein-Barr virus appeared linked to several top co-occurrence clusters. Across donors, most TCR sequences were observed very rarely, whereas some public TCRs were present in many individuals. Because counts were too low, more than 15 rarely observed V segments, including chromosome 9 orphons, were left out of the earlier analysis of several hundred of the donors. This cohort had only TCR beta chains sequenced, and the lack of alpha or paired-chain data limited which features could be detected. Compared with the 666-donor mean, donors in an Asian-associated ancestry cluster had fewer N-insertions in productive TCRs, according to a later genetic analysis. A later analysis associated about 17,000 TCR beta sequences with specific HLA alleles at a false discovery rate of 0.05. HLA typing was unavailable for some donors at each locus, so association tests used only the typed subset. Three of the identified cytomegalovirus-associated TCR beta chains were confirmed in vitro to be specific for cytomegalovirus antigens. Immune exposure information for the cohort was limited to CMV serostatus. Presence/absence analyses assumed roughly uniform sequencing depth across donors, an assumption that may not hold. In a later analysis, HLA-associated TCR beta chains showed more clonal expansion and lower generation probabilities than non-associated chains that were equally common. In an earlier analysis of fewer than 700 of the donors, most TCR beta V segments appeared in productive rearrangements about 87% or about 30% of the time, broadly matching IMGT annotations. In the study, 150 to 200 TCR beta chains were listed as associated with cytomegalovirus. The authors suggested that the approach could potentially be extended to other disease states and immunological phenotypes. When HLA alleles, especially DR and DQ, strongly co-occurred, TCR associations were difficult to assign to individual alleles. A group of highly shared sequence variants was considered likely to be a technical artifact of the sequencing pipeline. A further reported finding was that TCR beta sequences accurately predicted the HLA-A and HLA-B alleles for most subjects in the first cohort. In a later genetic analysis, a missense DCLRE1C variant was associated with V-gene and J-gene trimming of TCR beta chains, and the association was replicated in an independent cohort. According to a later analysis, most CMV-associated TCR beta chains appeared to be HLA-restricted, and the HLA associations seemed to be driven largely by CMV exposure. Some IMGT-functional V segments, including TRBV6-2 and TRBV6-3, could not be distinguished by the 87-base-pair reads and were therefore excluded.

In the germline V gene (reference sequence), CDR1 corresponds to GTSNPN and CDR2 to SVGIG. From the cysteine up to the phenylalanine, the CDR3 has a length of 14 residues. Only the CDR3 region is kept as DNA, spanning 42 bases read in frame from base 1. V ends up 3 bases short and J 3 bases short, with an unmatched junction base count of 2. Library generation was performed with the immunoSEQ multiplex PCR assay. A mixture of 60 forward primers for TCR Vbeta segments and 13 reverse primers for TCR Jbeta segments was used in the multiplex PCR. Amplification of the CDR3 region of rearranged TCR beta genes was performed with a multiplex PCR assay on genomic DNA. On the Illumina HiSeq System, the amplified TCR beta libraries were sequenced as 87-base-pair reads. Per the original workflow: A later analysis tallied some 79 million unique TCR beta chains across the 610 or so repertoires, and about 10 million of those chains were shared by two or more donors. Raw reads were error-corrected and collapsed into unique sequences with a nearest-neighbor algorithm that merged closely related sequences to remove PCR and sequencing errors. CDR3 sequences were aligned to IMGT reference sequences to assign V, D and J gene segments. For a sequence to be retained, a match of at least six nucleotides to both a V gene segment and a J gene segment was required. A rearrangement was called productive if the CDR3 had no stop codons and remained in frame with V and J, and every other rearrangement was called non-productive. CDR3 was defined by IMGT convention, running from the second conserved V-encoded cysteine to the conserved J-encoded phenylalanine. In an earlier analysis of 550 to 650 of the donors, sequences lacking an unambiguous match to a single V gene segment were excluded. An earlier analysis of 550 to 650 of the donors classified V segments as functional when productive rearrangements were above 56.7% and as segregating when the standard deviation between donors was above 5%. To diagnose cytomegalovirus status from the catalog of TCR beta chain sequences, a statistical classification framework was built. In a later analysis, TCR nucleotide sequences were compared against IMGT/GENE-DB human TR gene sequences so that V and J genes could be assigned. The TCRdist pipeline was used in a later analysis to assign CDR3 sequences and most-parsimonious VDJ recombination scenarios. In a later analysis, every TCR beta chain was defined by the combination of its CDR3 amino acid sequence and its V-gene family, and reads without a unique V-gene family were dropped. A later analysis removed roughly 590 highly shared, low-generation-probability nucleotide sequences to deal with suspected cross-contamination and a sequencing artifact. For each public chain, a later analysis derived a clonal expansion index from normalized ranks of inferred template counts within each repertoire. Generation probabilities in a later analysis came from a VDJ recombination model fitted to out-of-frame rearrangements, and those results were checked against IGoR. In a later analysis, hypergeometric tests were used to score TCR-TCR, TCR-HLA and TCR-CMV co-occurrence, with a repertoire-size bias correction applied to TCR pairs. A later analysis estimated false discovery rates by permuting HLA or CMV assignments 20 times. In a later analysis, co-occurring TCRs were grouped using DBSCAN, and TCRdist sequence similarity was added for clustering within HLA-allele-positive subsets. Co-occurrence clustering excluded repertoires with fewer than 30,000 or more than 120,000 public chains, plus five with anomalous nucleotide sharing. TCRdb took this table from immuneACCESS and kept in-frame rearrangements with V and J called. Such tables lack part of the clones; where checked against another copy, unresolved V genes explain under half of the gap, and the rest is unexplained. V, J and clone size were drawn from that table, and D and trimming were deduced from the DNA. This sample gives about 120,000 clones in total; 81% of them show up just once. The ten largest clones take up about 2.4% of the sample.

This clone was found once. Its binding antigen is unknown. There are no base qualities to consult, and no much larger clone falls within one base. In total, 630 or so healthy bone marrow donors made up the cohort. Cohort members were all nominally healthy when sampled, although unrecorded immune exposures were likely present. The donor was CMV seronegative and belonged to the group of 352 seronegative cohort members. A peripheral blood sample was collected from each donor, and TCR beta sequencing was performed on peripheral blood mononuclear cells. Genomic DNA was extracted from the blood cell samples with the Qiagen DNeasy Blood Extraction Kit.

The sequence was obtained from a woman between 40 and 55 years old in good health and CMV-seronegative. Rearrangement joined TRBV30 to TRBJ2-2; 9 nucleotides in the junction match TRBD2. The specimen was PBMCs. CDR3 sequence: CAWRGLADTGELFF. The nucleotides are TGTGCCTGGAGGGGACTAGCAGACACCGGGGAGCTGTTTTTT.